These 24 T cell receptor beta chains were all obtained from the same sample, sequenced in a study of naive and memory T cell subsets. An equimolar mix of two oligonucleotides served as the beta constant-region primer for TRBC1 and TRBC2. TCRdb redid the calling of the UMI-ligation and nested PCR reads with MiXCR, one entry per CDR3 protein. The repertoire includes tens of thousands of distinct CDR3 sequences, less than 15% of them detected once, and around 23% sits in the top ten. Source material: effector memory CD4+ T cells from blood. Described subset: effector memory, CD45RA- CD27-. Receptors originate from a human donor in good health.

The DNA for the CDR3 is TGTGCCAGTAAGAACCGAGCAGGGGCCTACGAGCAGTACTTC. This sequence encodes CASKNRAGAYEQYF. The V and J genes are TRBV19 and TRBJ2-7; the D gene is possibly TRBD1 (6 bases). The CDR3 totals 14 residues. Trimming cost V 7 bases and J 2 bases, with 15 bases left between them. Germline V CDR1 and CDR2: LNHDA, SQIVND (reference sequence).

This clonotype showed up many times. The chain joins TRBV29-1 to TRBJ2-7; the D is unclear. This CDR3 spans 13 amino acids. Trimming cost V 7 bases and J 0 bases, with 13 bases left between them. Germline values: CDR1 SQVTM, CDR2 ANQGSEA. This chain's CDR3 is CSAQTDSSYEQYF. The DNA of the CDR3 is TGCAGCGCCCAAACCGATAGCTCCTACGAGCAGTACTTC.

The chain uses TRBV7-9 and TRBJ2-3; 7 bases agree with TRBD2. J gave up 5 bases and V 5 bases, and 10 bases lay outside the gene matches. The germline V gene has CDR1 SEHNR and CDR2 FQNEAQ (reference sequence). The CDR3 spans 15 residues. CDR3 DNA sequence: TGTGCCAGCAGCCCAGCGGGGCTTAATGTAGATACGCAGTATTTT. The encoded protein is CASSPAGLNVDTQYF.

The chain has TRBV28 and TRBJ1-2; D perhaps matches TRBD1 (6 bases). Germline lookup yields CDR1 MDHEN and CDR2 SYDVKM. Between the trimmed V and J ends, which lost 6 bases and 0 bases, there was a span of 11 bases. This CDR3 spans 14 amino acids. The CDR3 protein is CASSPGTSNYGYTF. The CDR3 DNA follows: TGTGCCAGCAGCCCGGGGACATCTAACTATGGCTACACCTTC.

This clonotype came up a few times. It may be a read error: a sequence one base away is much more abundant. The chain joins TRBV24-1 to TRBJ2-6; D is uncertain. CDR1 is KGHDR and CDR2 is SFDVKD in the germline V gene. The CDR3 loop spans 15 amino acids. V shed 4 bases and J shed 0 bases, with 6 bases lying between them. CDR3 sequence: CATSDPGSGANVLTF. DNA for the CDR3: TGTGCCACCAGTGACCCAGGCTCTGGGGCCAACGTCCTGACTTTC.

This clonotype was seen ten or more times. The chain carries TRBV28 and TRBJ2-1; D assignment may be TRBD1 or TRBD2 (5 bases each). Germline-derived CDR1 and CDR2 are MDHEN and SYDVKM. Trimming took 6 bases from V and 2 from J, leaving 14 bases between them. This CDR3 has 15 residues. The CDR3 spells CASSLDLGAYNEQFF. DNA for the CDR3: TGTGCCAGCAGCCTTGACTTGGGGGCCTACAATGAGCAGTTCTTC.

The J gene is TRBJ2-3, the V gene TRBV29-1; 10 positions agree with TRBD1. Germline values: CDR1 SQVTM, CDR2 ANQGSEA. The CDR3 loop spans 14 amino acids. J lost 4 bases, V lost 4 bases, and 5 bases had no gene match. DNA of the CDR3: TGCAGCGTTGCCGGGACAGGGGCTGCAGATACGCAGTATTTT. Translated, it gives CSVAGTGAADTQYF.

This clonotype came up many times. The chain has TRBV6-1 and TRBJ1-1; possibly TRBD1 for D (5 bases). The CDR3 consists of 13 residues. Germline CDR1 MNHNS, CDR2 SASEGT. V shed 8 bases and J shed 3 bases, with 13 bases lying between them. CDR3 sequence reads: CASSRGGYTEAFF. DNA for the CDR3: TGTGCCAGCTCACGGGGGGGATACACTGAAGCTTTCTTT.

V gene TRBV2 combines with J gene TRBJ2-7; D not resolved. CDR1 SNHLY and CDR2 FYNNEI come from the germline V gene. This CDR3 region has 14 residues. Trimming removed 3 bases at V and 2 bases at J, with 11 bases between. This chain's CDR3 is CASSDWYSTYEQYF. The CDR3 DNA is TGTGCCAGCAGTGACTGGTACTCCACCTACGAGCAGTACTTC.

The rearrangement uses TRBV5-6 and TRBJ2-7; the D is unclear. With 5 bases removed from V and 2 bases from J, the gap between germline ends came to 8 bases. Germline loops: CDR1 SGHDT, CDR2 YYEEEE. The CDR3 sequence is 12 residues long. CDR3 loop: CASRLGTYEQYF. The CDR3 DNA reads TGTGCCAGCAGACTTGGGACCTACGAGCAGTACTTC.

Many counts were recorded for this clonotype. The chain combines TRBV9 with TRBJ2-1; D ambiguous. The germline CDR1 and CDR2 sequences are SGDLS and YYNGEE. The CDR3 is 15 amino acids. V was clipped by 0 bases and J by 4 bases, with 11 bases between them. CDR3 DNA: TGTGCCAGCAGCGTAGAGGCGCCACAGTACAATGAGCAGTTCTTC. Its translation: CASSVEAPQYNEQFF.

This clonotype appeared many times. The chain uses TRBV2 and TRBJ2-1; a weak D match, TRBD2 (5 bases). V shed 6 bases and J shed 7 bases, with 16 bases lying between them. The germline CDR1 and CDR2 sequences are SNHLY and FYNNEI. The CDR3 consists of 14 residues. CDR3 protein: CASSTISGMNEQFF. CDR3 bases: TGTGCCAGCAGCACAATCTCGGGGATGAATGAGCAGTTCTTC.

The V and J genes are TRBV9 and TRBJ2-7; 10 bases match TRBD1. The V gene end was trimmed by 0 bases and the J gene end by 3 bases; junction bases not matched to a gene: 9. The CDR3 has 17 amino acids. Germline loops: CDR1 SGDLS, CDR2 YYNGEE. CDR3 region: CASSVGFRGQGIYEQYF. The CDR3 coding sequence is TGTGCCAGCAGCGTAGGTTTTCGGGGACAGGGGATCTACGAGCAGTACTTC.

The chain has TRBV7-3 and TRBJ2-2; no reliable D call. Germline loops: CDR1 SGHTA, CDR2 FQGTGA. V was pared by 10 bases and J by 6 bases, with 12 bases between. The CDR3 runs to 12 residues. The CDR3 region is CANPPESGELFF. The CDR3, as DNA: TGTGCCAACCCCCCCGAGTCCGGGGAGCTGTTTTTT.

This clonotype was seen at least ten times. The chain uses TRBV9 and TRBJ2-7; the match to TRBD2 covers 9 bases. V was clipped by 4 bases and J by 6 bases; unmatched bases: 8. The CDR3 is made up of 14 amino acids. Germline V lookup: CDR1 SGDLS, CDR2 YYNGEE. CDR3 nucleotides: TGTGCCAGCAGCTCGGGACTAGCAATATCCGAGCAGTACTTC. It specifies CASSSGLAISEQYF. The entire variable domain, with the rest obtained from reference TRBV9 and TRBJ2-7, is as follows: DSGVTQTPKHLITATGQRVTLRCSPRSGDLSVYWYQQSLDQGLQFLIQYYNGEERAKGNILERFSAQQFPDLHSELNLSSLELGDSALYFCASSSGLAISEQYFGPGTRLTVT.

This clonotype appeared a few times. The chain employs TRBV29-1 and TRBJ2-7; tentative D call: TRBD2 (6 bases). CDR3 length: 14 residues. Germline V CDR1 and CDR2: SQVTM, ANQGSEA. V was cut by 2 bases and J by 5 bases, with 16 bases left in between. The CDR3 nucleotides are TGCAGCGTTGAAAAGGGCGCCGGGGGAAACGAGCAGTACTTC. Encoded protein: CSVEKGAGGNEQYF.

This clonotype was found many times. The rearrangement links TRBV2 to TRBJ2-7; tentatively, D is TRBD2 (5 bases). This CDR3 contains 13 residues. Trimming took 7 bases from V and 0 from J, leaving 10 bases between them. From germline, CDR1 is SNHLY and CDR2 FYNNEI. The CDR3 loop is CASTQRSSYEQYF. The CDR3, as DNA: TGTGCCAGCACCCAGCGGAGCTCCTACGAGCAGTACTTC.

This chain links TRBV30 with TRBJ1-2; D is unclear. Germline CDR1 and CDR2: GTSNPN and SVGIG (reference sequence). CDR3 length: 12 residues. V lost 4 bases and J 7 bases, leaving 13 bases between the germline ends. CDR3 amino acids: CAWTRSSSGYTF. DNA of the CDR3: TGTGCCTGGACTAGGTCCAGTTCTGGCTACACCTTC.

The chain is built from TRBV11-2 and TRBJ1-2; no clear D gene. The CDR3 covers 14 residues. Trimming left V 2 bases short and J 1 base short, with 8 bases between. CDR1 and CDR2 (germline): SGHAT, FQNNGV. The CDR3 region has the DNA TGTGCCAGCAGCTTAATAGGATTTAACTATGGCTACACCTTC. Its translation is CASSLIGFNYGYTF. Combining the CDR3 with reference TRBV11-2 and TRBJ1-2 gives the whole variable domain EAGVAQSPRYKIIEKRQSVAFWCNPISGHATLYWYQQILGQGPKLLIQFQNNGVVDDSQLPKDRFSAERLKGVDSTLKIQPAKLEDSAVYLCASSLIGFNYGYTFGSGTRLTVV.

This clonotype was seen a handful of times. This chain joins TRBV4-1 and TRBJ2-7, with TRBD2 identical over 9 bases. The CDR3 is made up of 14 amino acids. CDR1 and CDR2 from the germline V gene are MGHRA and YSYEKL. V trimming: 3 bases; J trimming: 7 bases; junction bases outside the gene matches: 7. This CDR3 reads CASSHPGLAWEQYF. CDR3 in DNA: TGCGCCAGCAGCCACCCGGGACTAGCATGGGAGCAGTACTTC.

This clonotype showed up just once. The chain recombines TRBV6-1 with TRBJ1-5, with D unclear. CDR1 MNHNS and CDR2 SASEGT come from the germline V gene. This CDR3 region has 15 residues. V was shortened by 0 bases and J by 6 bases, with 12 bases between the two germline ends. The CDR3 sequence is CASSEAPSGSQPQHF. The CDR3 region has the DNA TGTGCCAGCAGTGAAGCGCCGTCTGGGAGTCAGCCCCAGCATTTT.

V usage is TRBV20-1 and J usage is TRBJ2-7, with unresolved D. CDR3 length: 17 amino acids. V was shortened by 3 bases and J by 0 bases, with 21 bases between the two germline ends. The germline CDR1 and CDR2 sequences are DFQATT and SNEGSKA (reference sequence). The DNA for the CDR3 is TGCAGTGCTAGCCCTCACTATGACTTTTACAGCTCCTACGAGCAGTACTTC. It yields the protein CSASPHYDFYSSYEQYF.

CDR3 bases: TGCAGTGCCCCAGAGCCCGGGGGCAAAAACATTCAGTACTTC. This codes for CSAPEPGGKNIQYF. V and J are TRBV20-1 and TRBJ2-4, with D maybe TRBD2 (6 bases). V dropped 6 bases and J dropped 3 bases, with 15 bases sitting between them. This CDR3 region has 14 residues. Germline assignment: CDR1 DFQATT and CDR2 SNEGSKA (reference sequence).

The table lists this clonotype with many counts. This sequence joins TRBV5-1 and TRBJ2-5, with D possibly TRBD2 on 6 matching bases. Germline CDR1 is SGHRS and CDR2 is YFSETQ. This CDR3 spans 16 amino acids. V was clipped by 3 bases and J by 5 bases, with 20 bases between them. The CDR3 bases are TGCGCCAGCAGCTCGGGAGCGTCCAACGAGCGGGAGACCCAGTACTTC. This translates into CASSSGASNERETQYF.